This T cell receptor beta chain is from a study of blood T cell repertoires in COVID-19. About the study: The United States, Italy and Spain provided the acute and convalescent COVID-19 samples. The analysed material was cDNA or gDNA that came from T cells, B-cell-depleted T cells, or PBMCs.

The germline CDR1 and CDR2 sequences are LGHDT and YNNKEL (reference sequence). There are 16 residues in the CDR3. V gave up 4 bases and J gave up 3 bases; unmatched junction bases: 10. Original methodology: Reference gene primers were amplified, and this amplification served to estimate nucleated cell counts. TCRdb keeps only in-frame clones here, not all; method: immunoSEQ multiplex PCR. The V and J calls and the clone size are those of that table, but D and trimming were determined from the DNA. The sample carries over 110,000 clones, around 88% recorded once. The sequencing sample was made of peripheral blood. This TCR was recovered from a human donor in a cohort sampled during active COVID-19. V gene TRBV3-1 (or the pseudogene TRBV3-2) combines with J gene TRBJ1-1, with TRBD1 matching 8 bases. CDR3 sequence: CASSPGARGRYTEAFF. In DNA, the CDR3 is TGTGCCAGCAGCCCTGGGGCCAGGGGGCGGTACACTGAAGCTTTCTTT.